Below are 14 T cell receptor beta chains sequenced from a single sample in a study of blood T cells in healthy people across ages. Combining a sample-barcoded 5' primer with a J-beta primer mix, a second PCR ran for roughly 7 to 12 cycles. TCRdb re-called the 5' RACE reads through MiXCR, storing one row per CDR3 protein. This sample has some 700,000 distinct CDR3 sequences, with roughly 45% found just once. Source material: blood. These receptors were collected from a woman aged 55 to 70 in good health.

This clonotype was observed a few times. At one of its ends the junction is not consistent with the germline gene, which may arise from a read error. The chain recombines TRBV6-5 with TRBJ2-1; 12 nucleotides match TRBD2. Germline CDR1 and CDR2: MNHEY and SVGAGI. The CDR3 is 15 residues long. This CDR3 is CASSYSGLAGGERFF. The CDR3 DNA reads TGTGCCAGCAGTTACTCAGGGCTAGCGGGGGGGGAGCGGTTCTTC.

This clonotype appeared a few times. A read error may explain this, as a much larger clone is one base away. The chain uses TRBV7-3 and TRBJ2-1, with D possibly being TRBD1 (6 bases). V lost 3 bases to trimming and J lost 13 bases, with 16 bases between them. In germline, CDR1 is SGHTA, CDR2 FQGTGA. The CDR3 totals 13 residues. This CDR3 is CASSLNREETQFF. The CDR3 nucleotides read TGTGCCAGCAGCTTGAACAGGGAAGAGACCCAGTTCTTC.

The genes are TRBV6-5 and TRBJ1-2; D might be TRBD1 (5 bases). The CDR3 runs to 13 residues. The V end lost 2 bases, the J end lost 6 bases, and 10 bases lay between the germline ends. The germline CDR1 and CDR2 sequences are MNHEY and SVGAGI. CDR3 DNA sequence: TGTGCCAGCAGTTACGCAGGGAGCAATGGCTACACCTTC. The encoded protein is CASSYAGSNGYTF.

This clonotype was seen only a few times. This sequence joins TRBV28 and TRBJ2-1; D is unclear. The CDR3 runs 12 residues. Germline V gene sequence: CDR1 MDHEN, CDR2 SYDVKM. V was cut by 9 bases and J by 8 bases, with 14 bases left in between. The CDR3 loop is CASSGFRDEQFF. CDR3 DNA: TGTGCCAGTTCCGGGTTTAGGGATGAGCAGTTCTTC.

J is TRBJ2-7 and V is TRBV27, with unresolved D. The CDR3 has 17 amino acids. V gave up 4 bases and J gave up 1 base, with 20 bases separating them. Germline V gene data show CDR1 as MNHEY and CDR2 as SMNVEV (reference sequence). CDR3 bases: TGTGCCAGCAGTTCCGTAGGGCGGAGCCCCTATTCCTACGAGCAGTACTTC. Translation gives CASSSVGRSPYSYEQYF.

V is TRBV27 and J is TRBJ1-6, with D possibly being TRBD1 (5 bases). The V and J ends lost 3 bases and 9 bases respectively, with 12 bases between them. Germline V CDR1 and CDR2: MNHEY, SMNVEV (reference sequence). The CDR3 length is 14 residues. In DNA, the CDR3 is TGTGCCAGCAGTTTCCGGCAGGGTGGTTCACCCCTCCACTTT. Translated, it gives CASSFRQGGSPLHF.

This clonotype came up a few times. CDR3 sequence: CASSLSGQGSGYTF. CDR3 DNA: TGCGCCAGCAGTCTGTCCGGACAGGGGTCTGGCTACACCTTC. V usage is TRBV5-1 and J usage is TRBJ1-2, with TRBD1 matching 9 bases. The trim removed 5 bases at V and 7 bases at J, leaving 9 bases unmatched. This CDR3 is 14 amino acids long. Germline CDR1 and CDR2: SGHRS and YFSETQ.

This clonotype was counted a few times. This sequence joins TRBV6-1 and TRBJ2-1, with TRBD1 matching 7 bases. Germline values: CDR1 MNHNS, CDR2 SASEGT. The length of the CDR3 is 14 residues. Trimming took 5 bases from V and 6 from J; bases not matched to a gene: 7. The CDR3 is CASSLQTGINEQFF. The CDR3 DNA sequence: TGTGCCAGCAGTCTACAGACAGGGATCAATGAGCAGTTCTTC.

The gene calls are TRBV6-1 and TRBJ2-3, with D possibly matching TRBD2 (7 bases). Germline values: CDR1 MNHNS, CDR2 SASEGT. V was clipped by 7 bases and J by 3 bases, with 17 bases between them. The CDR3 has 15 residues. CDR3 amino acids: CASTPTGGQTDTQYF. Here the CDR3 DNA reads TGTGCCAGCACTCCCACGGGGGGCCAGACAGATACGCAGTATTTT.

The chain couples TRBV9 to TRBJ1-5; D remains ambiguous. The CDR3 loop spans 13 amino acids. Trimming stripped 0 bases from V and 3 bases from J, with 4 bases between. CDR1 SGDLS and CDR2 YYNGEE come from the germline V gene. The CDR3 coding sequence is TGTGCCAGCAGCGTAGATCCCAATCAGCCCCAGCATTTT. It yields the protein CASSVDPNQPQHF.

The gene calls are TRBV27 and TRBJ2-7; D possibly corresponds to TRBD2 (6 bases). From germline, CDR1 is MNHEY and CDR2 SMNVEV (reference sequence). This CDR3 is built from 14 residues. The ends were cut back, 5 bases at V and 7 bases at J, with 18 bases in the middle. The CDR3 spells CASSVGLPGAEQYF. CDR3 coding DNA: TGTGCCAGCAGTGTGGGACTCCCTGGGGCAGAGCAGTACTTC.

This clonotype has ten or more counts. V is TRBV15 and J is TRBJ1-2, with 10 nucleotides matching TRBD1. CDR3 length equals 14 residues. Germline CDR1 reads LNHNV; CDR2 reads YYDKDF (reference sequence). With 5 bases clipped from V and 7 bases from J, the junction kept 7 bases outside the gene matches. The CDR3, as DNA: TGTGCCACCAGCGGGGACAGGGGAGTCGGTGGCTACACCTTC. Amino acid sequence: CATSGDRGVGGYTF.

With respect to this clonotype: A read error may explain this, as a much larger clone is one base away. This chain connects TRBV9 to TRBJ2-3; D gene unclear. CDR3 size: 14 residues. From germline, CDR1 is SGDLS and CDR2 YYNGEE. In DNA, the CDR3 is TGTACCAGCAGCCCCCTTTTGGTCACAGATACGCAGTATTTT. It yields the protein CTSSPLLVTDTQYF. The whole variable domain, remainder taken from reference TRBV9 and TRBJ2-3, is DSGVTQTPKHLITATGQRVTLRCSPRSGDLSVYWYQQSLDQGLQFLIQYYNGEERAKGNILERFSAQQFPDLHSELNLSSLELGDSALYFCTSSPLLVTDTQYFGPGTRLTVL.

On this clonotype: The germline gene is not matched at one end of the junction; a read error may be the cause. The chain joins TRBV12-3 or TRBV12-4 to TRBJ2-3, with 12 bases identical to TRBD2. The CDR3 loop spans 17 amino acids. CDR3 sequence: CASSLLLAGGSTNTQYF. The CDR3, as DNA: TGTGCCAGCAGTTTACTGCTAGCGGGGGGGAGCACAAATACGCAGTATTTT.